This TCR beta chain was recorded in a study of blood T cell repertoires in COVID-19. Germline lookup yields CDR1 SGHVS and CDR2 FQNEAQ. The V end lost 1 base, the J end lost 3 bases, and 13 bases lay between the germline ends. This CDR3 has 15 residues. Original processing methods: Amplified reference gene primers provided the basis for estimating nucleated cell counts. Produced via immunoSEQ multiplex PCR; TCRdb's table is partial and in-frame only. V and J calls and clone size come straight from that table; D and trimming were deduced from the DNA. The sample carries around 100,000 clones, less than 90% recorded once.

Sequencing was carried out using peripheral blood. The sequence came from a man aged 30 to 39 in a cohort sampled during active COVID-19. The rearrangement uses TRBV7-8 and TRBJ2-7; D perhaps matches TRBD1 (5 bases). CDR3 coding DNA: TGTGCCAGCAGCTTAGACGGCAGGGAAAACTACGAGCAGTACTTC. It codes for CASSLDGRENYEQYF.